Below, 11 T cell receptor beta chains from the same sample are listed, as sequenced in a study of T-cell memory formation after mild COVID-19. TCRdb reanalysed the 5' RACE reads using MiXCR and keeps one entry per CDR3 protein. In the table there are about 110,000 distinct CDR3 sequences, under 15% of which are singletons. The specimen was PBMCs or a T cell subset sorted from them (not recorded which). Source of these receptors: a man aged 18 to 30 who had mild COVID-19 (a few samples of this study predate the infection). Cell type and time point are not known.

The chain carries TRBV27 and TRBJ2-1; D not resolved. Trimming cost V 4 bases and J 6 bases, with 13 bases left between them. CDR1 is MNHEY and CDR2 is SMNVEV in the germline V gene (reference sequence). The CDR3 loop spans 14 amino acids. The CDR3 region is CASSSSFPSNEQFF. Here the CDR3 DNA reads TGTGCCAGCAGTTCCTCGTTCCCTAGCAATGAGCAGTTCTTC.

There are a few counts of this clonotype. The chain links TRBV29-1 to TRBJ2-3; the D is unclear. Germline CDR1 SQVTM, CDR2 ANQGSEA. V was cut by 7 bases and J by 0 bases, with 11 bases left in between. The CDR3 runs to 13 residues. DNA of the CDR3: TGCAGCGCCATACCTACTAGCACAGATACGCAGTATTTT. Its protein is CSAIPTSTDTQYF.

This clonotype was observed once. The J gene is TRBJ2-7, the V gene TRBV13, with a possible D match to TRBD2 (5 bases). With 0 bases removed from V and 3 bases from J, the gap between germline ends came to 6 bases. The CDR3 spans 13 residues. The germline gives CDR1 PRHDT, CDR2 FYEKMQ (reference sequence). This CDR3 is CASSLGRGYEQYF. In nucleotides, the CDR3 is TGTGCCAGCAGCTTAGGTCGGGGCTACGAGCAGTACTTC.

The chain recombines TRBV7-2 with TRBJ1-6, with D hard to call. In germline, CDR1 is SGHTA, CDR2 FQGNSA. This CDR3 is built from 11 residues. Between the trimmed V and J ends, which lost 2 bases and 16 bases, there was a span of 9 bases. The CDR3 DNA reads TGTGCCAGCAGCTTATTGCAGGTACTCCACTTT. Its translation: CASSLLQVLHF.

The CDR3 loop reads CASSSGRVGPTNTEAFF. The DNA for the CDR3 is TGTGCCAGCAGCTCGGGTCGAGTCGGACCGACGAACACTGAAGCTTTCTTT. The rearrangement uses TRBV7-3 and TRBJ1-1; the D is unclear. The CDR3 extends over 17 amino acids. V was cut by 4 bases and J by 1 base, with 19 bases left in between. CDR1 SGHTA and CDR2 FQGTGA come from the germline V gene. The full variable domain, its missing parts supplied by reference TRBV7-3 and TRBJ1-1, is GAGVSQTPSNKVTEKGKYVELRCDPISGHTALYWYRQSLGQGPEFLIYFQGTGAADDSGLPNDRFFAVRPEGSVSTLKIQRTERGDSAVYLCASSSGRVGPTNTEAFFGQGTRLTVV.

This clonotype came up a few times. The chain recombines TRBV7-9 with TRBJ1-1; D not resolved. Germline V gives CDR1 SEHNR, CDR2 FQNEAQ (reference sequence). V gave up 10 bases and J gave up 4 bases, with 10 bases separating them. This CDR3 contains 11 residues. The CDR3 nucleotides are TGTGCCATCGGGATAGGCACTGAAGCTTTCTTT. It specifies CAIGIGTEAFF.

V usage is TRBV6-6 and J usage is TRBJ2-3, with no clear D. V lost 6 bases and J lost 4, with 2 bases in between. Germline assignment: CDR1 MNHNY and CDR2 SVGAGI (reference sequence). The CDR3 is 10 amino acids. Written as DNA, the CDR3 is TGTGCCAGCAGGTCAGATACGCAGTATTTT. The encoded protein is CASRSDTQYF.

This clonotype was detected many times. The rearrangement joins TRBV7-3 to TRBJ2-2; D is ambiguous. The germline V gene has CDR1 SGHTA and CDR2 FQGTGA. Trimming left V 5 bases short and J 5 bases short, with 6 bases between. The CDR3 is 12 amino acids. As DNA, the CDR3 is TGTGCCAGCAGCACTGATACCGGGGAGCTGTTTTTT. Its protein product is CASSTDTGELFF. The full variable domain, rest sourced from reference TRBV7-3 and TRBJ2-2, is GAGVSQTPSNKVTEKGKYVELRCDPISGHTALYWYRQSLGQGPEFLIYFQGTGAADDSGLPNDRFFAVRPEGSVSTLKIQRTERGDSAVYLCASSTDTGELFFGEGSRLTVL.

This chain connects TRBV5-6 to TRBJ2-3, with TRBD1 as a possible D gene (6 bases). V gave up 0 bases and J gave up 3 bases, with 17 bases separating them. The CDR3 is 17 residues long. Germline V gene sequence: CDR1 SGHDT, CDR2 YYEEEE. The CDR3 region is CASSLGPGTPRTDTQYF. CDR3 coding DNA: TGTGCCAGCAGCTTGGGCCCCGGGACACCGAGGACAGATACGCAGTATTTT. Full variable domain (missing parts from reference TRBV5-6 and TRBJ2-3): DAGVTQSPTHLIKTRGQQVTLRCSPKSGHDTVSWYQQALGQGPQFIFQYYEEEERQRGNFPDRFSGHQFPNYSSELNVNALLLGDSALYLCASSLGPGTPRTDTQYFGPGTRLTVL.

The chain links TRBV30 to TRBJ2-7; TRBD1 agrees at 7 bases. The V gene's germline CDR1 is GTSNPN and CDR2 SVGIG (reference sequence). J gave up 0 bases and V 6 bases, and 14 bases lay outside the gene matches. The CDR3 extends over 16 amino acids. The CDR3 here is CACYRDSDLLSYEQYF. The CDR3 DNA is TGTGCCTGCTACCGGGACAGCGACCTCCTCTCCTACGAGCAGTACTTC.

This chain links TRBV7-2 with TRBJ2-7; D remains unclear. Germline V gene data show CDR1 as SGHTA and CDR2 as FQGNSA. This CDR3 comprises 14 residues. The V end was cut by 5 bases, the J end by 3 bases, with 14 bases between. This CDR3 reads CASSPRVFNYEQYF. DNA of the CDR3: TGTGCCAGCAGCCCGCGAGTGTTCAACTACGAGCAGTACTTC.